The source of this T cell receptor beta chain is a study of cytotoxic CD8 clonotypes in ibrutinib-treated CLL. Looking at the study overall: Among responders, about 25 were partial and 2 complete; after median approximately 6 years, about 15 stayed remitted and roughly twelve progressed. Sample averages reached hundreds of thousands of productive templates and tens of thousands of productive rearrangements.

Extraction of around 2 micrograms of genomic DNA from cryopreserved PBMCs supplied material for TCR beta libraries. The sample holds a few counts of this clone. No antigen is known for it. The protocol was immunoSEQ multiplex PCR, while the TCRdb copy is restricted to in-frame clones and leaves out a portion. The sample shows about 200,000 clones, around 72% of them seen only once. General study results and limits: Sampling times, which were not matched between the groups, differed between sustained-remission patients and progressing patients.

The CDR3 contains 12 residues. V was cut by 7 bases and J by 2 bases, with 11 bases left in between. Germline V gives CDR1 SQVTM, CDR2 ANQGSEA. The sequencing here drew on PBMCs, taken after 24 months of ibrutinib treatment. The chain is built from TRBV29-1 and TRBJ1-2; D not resolved. The clonotype was recovered from a human donor with chronic lymphocytic leukemia. The CDR3 here is CSDFDLNYGYTF. CDR3 DNA sequence: TGCAGCGACTTTGATTTGAACTATGGCTACACCTTC.